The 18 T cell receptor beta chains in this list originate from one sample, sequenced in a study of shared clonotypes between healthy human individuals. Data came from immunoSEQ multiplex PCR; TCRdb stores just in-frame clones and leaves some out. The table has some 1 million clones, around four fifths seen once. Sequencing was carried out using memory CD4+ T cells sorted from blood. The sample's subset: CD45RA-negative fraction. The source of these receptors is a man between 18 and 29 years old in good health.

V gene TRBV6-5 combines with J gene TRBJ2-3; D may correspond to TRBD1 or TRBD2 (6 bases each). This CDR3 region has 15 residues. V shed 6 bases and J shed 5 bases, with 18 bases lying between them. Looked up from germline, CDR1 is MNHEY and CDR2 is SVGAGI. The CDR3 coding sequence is TGTGCCAGCAGGCTAAAGGGGGGCCGTCAAGATACGCAGTATTTT. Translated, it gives CASRLKGGRQDTQYF.

The CDR3 sequence is CAWSVDGRYSPLHF. CDR3 coding DNA: TGTGCCTGGAGTGTCGACGGGAGATATTCACCCCTCCACTTT. The chain recombines TRBV30 with TRBJ1-6, with D hard to call. From germline, CDR1 is GTSNPN and CDR2 SVGIG (reference sequence). V was shortened by 0 bases and J by 8 bases, with 11 bases between the two germline ends. CDR3 length: 14 amino acids.

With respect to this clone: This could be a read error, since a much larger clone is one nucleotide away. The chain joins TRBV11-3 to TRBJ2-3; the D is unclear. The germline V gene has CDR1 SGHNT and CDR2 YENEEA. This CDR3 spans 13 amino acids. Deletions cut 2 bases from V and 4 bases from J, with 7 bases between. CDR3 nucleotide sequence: TGTGCCAGCAGCTTAAGGGCCCCAGATACGCAGTATTTT. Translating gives CASSLRAPDTQYF.

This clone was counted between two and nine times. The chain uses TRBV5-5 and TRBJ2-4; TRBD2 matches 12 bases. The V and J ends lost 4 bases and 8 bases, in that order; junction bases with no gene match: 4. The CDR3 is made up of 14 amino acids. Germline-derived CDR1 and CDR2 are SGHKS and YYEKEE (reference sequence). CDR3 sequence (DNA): TGTGCCAGCAGCGAGACTAGCGGGAGTTACATTCAGTACTTC. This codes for CASSETSGSYIQYF.

The CDR3 region is CAIRERTGGNYEQYF. The CDR3 DNA follows: TGTGCCATCCGCGAGAGGACAGGGGGAAACTACGAGCAGTACTTC. The chain joins TRBV10-3 to TRBJ2-7; 10 nucleotides agree with TRBD1. CDR1 is ENHRY and CDR2 is SYGVKD in the germline V gene. Germline trimming cut 8 bases from V and 3 bases from J; bases unmatched to any gene: 10. The CDR3 extends over 15 amino acids.

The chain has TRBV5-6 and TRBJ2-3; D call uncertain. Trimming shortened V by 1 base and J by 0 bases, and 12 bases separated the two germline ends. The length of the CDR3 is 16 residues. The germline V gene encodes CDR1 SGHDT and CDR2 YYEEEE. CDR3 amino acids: CASSLMATDSTDTQYF. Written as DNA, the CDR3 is TGTGCCAGCAGCTTGATGGCTACCGATAGCACAGATACGCAGTATTTT.

The CDR3 DNA is TGTGCCTGGAGTCTTATTACTAGCGGGTATGGCTCTGGGGCCAACGTCCTGACTTTC. Translation gives CAWSLITSGYGSGANVLTF. This chain joins TRBV30 and TRBJ2-6, with 9 bases matching TRBD2. Germline CDR1 GTSNPN, CDR2 SVGIG (reference sequence). J gave up 0 bases and V 2 bases, and 11 bases lay outside the gene matches. The CDR3 loop spans 19 amino acids.

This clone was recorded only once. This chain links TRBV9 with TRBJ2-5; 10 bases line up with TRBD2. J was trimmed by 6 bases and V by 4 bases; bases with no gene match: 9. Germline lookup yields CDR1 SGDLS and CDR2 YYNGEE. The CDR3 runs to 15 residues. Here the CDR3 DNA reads TGTGCCAGCAGCCCGAACTTAGCGGGGGGAAAGACCCAGTACTTC. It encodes CASSPNLAGGKTQYF.

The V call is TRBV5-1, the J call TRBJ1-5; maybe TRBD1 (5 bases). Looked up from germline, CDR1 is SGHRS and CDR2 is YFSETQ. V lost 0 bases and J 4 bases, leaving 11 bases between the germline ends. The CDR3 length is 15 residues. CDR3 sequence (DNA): TGCGCCAGCAGCTTGGCCGGGAGGGGAAATCAGCCCCAGCATTTT. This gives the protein CASSLAGRGNQPQHF.

The CDR3 spells CASSPAGTYGWGELFF. In DNA, the CDR3 is TGCGCCAGCAGCCCGGCCGGGACTTACGGATGGGGGGAGCTGTTTTTT. The rearrangement links TRBV5-1 to TRBJ2-2; D is perhaps TRBD2 (6 bases). The CDR3 loop spans 16 amino acids. Germline V gives CDR1 SGHRS, CDR2 YFSETQ. Trimming cost V 4 bases and J 8 bases, with 21 bases left between them.

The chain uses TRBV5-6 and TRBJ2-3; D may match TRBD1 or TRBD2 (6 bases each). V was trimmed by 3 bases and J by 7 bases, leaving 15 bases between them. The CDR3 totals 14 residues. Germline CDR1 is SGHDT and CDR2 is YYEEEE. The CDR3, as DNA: TGTGCCAGCAGCTCGGACGGGGGCGCAAATACGCAGTATTTT. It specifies CASSSDGGANTQYF.

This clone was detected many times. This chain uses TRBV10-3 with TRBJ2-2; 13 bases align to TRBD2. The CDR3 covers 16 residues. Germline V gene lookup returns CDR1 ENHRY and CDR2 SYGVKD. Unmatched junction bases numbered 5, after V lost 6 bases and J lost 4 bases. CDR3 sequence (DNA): TGTGCCATCAGCGATACTAGCGGGAGGGTCACCGGGGAGCTGTTTTTT. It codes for CAISDTSGRVTGELFF.

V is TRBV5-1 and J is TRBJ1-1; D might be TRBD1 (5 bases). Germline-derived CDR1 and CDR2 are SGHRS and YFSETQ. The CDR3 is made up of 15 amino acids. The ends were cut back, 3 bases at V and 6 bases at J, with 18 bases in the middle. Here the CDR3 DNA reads TGCGCCAGCAGCTCCACCGTATCAGGGAGCTCTGAAGCTTTCTTT. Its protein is CASSSTVSGSSEAFF. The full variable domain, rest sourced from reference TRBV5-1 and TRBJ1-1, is KAGVTQTPRYLIKTRGQQVTLSCSPISGHRSVSWYQQTPGQGLQFLFEYFSETQRNKGNFPGRFSGRQFSNSRSEMNVSTLELGDSALYLCASSSTVSGSSEAFFGQGTRLTVV.

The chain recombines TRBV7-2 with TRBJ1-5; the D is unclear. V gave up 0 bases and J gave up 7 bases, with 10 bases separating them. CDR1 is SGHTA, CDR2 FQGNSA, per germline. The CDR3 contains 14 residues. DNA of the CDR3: TGTGCCAGCAGCTTAGCGGCGGGGTCCCAGCCCCAGCATTTT. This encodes CASSLAAGSQPQHF.

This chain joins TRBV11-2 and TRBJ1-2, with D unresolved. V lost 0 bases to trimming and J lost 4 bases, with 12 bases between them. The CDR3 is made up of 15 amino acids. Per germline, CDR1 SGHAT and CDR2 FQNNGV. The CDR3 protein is CASSLEGRNFYGYTF. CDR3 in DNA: TGTGCCAGCAGCTTAGAGGGCAGAAACTTCTATGGCTACACCTTC.

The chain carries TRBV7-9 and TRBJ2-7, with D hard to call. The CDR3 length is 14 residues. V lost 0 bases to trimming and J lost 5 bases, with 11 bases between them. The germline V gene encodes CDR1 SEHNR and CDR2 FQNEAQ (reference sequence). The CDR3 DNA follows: TGTGCCAGCAGCTTAGCCGAGACCGGCGACGAGCAGTACTTC. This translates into CASSLAETGDEQYF. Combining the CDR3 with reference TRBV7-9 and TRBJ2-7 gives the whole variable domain DTGVSQNPRHKITKRGQNVTFRCDPISEHNRLYWYRQTLGQGPEFLTYFQNEAQLEKSRLLSDRFSAERPKGSFSTLEIQRTEQGDSAMYLCASSLAETGDEQYFGPGTRLTVT.

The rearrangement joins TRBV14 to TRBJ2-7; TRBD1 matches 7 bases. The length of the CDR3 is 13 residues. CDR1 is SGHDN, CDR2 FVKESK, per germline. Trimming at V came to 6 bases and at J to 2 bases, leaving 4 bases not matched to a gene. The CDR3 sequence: CASRRQGTYEQYF. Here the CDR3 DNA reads TGTGCCAGCAGACGACAGGGCACCTACGAGCAGTACTTC.

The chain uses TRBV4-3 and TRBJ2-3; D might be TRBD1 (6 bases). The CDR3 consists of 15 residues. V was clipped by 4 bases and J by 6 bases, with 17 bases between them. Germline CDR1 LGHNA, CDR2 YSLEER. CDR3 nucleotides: TGCGCCAGCAGCCGGGGGATAAGGGGGACGGATACGCAGTATTTT. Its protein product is CASSRGIRGTDTQYF.